Each of the 21 T cell receptor beta chains below was sequenced from the same sample in a study of T-cell memory formation after mild COVID-19. TCRdb recomputed calls from the 5' RACE reads with MiXCR, one row per CDR3 protein. The repertoire holds hundreds of thousands of distinct CDR3 sequences, roughly 21% seen once, with 7.5% to 9.5% in the top ten. The sequenced sample consisted of PBMCs or a T cell subset sorted from them (not recorded which). These TCRs come from an adult woman who had mild COVID-19 (a few samples of this study predate the infection). Cell type and time point are not known.

The chain joins TRBV12-3 or TRBV12-4 to TRBJ1-5; D gene unclear. The CDR3 loop spans 13 amino acids. The ends were cut back, 2 bases at V and 7 bases at J, with 9 bases in the middle. This CDR3 is CASSLTFGQPQHF. CDR3 coding DNA: TGTGCCAGCAGTTTAACCTTCGGGCAGCCCCAGCATTTT.

This clonotype was observed at least ten times. The CDR3 coding sequence is TGTGCCAGCTCCCCCGGACAGGTCGGCAGCAATCAGCCCCAGCATTTT. The encoded protein is CASSPGQVGSNQPQHF. The chain carries TRBV18 and TRBJ1-5; 7 nucleotides match TRBD1. The CDR3 extends over 16 amino acids. V lost 6 bases to trimming and J lost 1 base; unmatched junction nucleotides: 9. Germline V gives CDR1 KGHSH, CDR2 LQKENI.

The CDR3 spells CATSDSRTRTALSQAFF. CDR3 bases: TGTGCCACCAGTGATTCGCGGACCAGGACAGCGTTATCTCAAGCTTTCTTT. The rearrangement joins TRBV24-1 to TRBJ1-1, with D possibly being TRBD1 (6 bases). Germline V gene data show CDR1 as KGHDR and CDR2 as SFDVKD. V lost 2 bases and J lost 9, with 24 bases in between. This CDR3 contains 17 residues.

The rearrangement links TRBV6-2 or TRBV6-3 to TRBJ2-6, with D unresolved. This CDR3 is 15 amino acids long. Germline V lookup: CDR1 MNHEY, CDR2 SVGEGT. The ends were cut back, 6 bases at V and 0 bases at J, with 9 bases in the middle. The CDR3, as DNA: TGTGCCAGCAGGGACGGAAACTCTGGGGCCAACGTCCTGACTTTC. Its translation is CASRDGNSGANVLTF.

The rearrangement joins TRBV5-6 to TRBJ2-7, with a weak D call TRBD2 (6 bases). V lost 4 bases and J 4 bases, leaving 18 bases between the germline ends. The CDR3 has 15 amino acids. Germline V gives CDR1 SGHDT, CDR2 YYEEEE. The CDR3 bases are TGTGCCAGCAGCCGCCTGGAGCGGGTGGGGTACGAGCAGTACTTC. Protein sequence: CASSRLERVGYEQYF.

This clonotype has a handful of counts. V usage is TRBV30 and J usage is TRBJ2-3, with a possible D match to TRBD2 (5 bases). The CDR3 covers 15 residues. V was pared by 1 base and J by 0 bases, with 11 bases between. Germline CDR1 reads GTSNPN; CDR2 reads SVGIG (reference sequence). The CDR3: CAWSENGLSTDTQYF. CDR3 sequence (DNA): TGTGCCTGGAGTGAGAACGGACTCAGCACAGATACGCAGTATTTT.

The V call is TRBV12-5, the J call TRBJ2-7, with 11 positions matching TRBD2. The V segment lost 4 bases and the J segment 1 base; nucleotides outside the gene matches: 12. Per germline, CDR1 LGHNT and CDR2 FRNRAP. The CDR3 has 18 amino acids. The CDR3 DNA follows: TGTGCTAGTGGTTCACCGACTAGCGGGACCACATTTTCCTACGAGCAGTACTTC. Amino acids: CASGSPTSGTTFSYEQYF.

This clonotype was picked up a small number of times. The V call is TRBV5-6, the J call TRBJ2-2; no firm D call. The germline CDR1 and CDR2 sequences are SGHDT and YYEEEE. V dropped 0 bases and J dropped 7 bases, with 10 bases sitting between them. The CDR3 contains 14 residues. CDR3 loop: CASSLGTSVGELFF. The CDR3 region has the DNA TGTGCCAGCAGCTTGGGGACCTCGGTCGGGGAGCTGTTTTTT.

This clonotype appeared many times. One end of the junction is discordant with germline, which a read error may explain. This chain joins TRBV3-1 and TRBJ2-5; 9 bases match TRBD2. Germline V gene lookup returns CDR1 LGHDT and CDR2 YNNKEL (reference sequence). The CDR3 loop spans 13 amino acids. The CDR3 spells CASSQGGSGTSLF. In DNA, the CDR3 is TGTGCCAGCAGCCAAGGGGGGTCCGGGACTAGCCTGTTC.

The chain links TRBV7-2 to TRBJ1-2; 9 positions match TRBD1. CDR1 and CDR2 from the germline V gene are SGHTA and FQGNSA. V shed 3 bases and J 4 bases; nucleotides not matched to a gene: 3. The CDR3 is made up of 14 amino acids. CDR3 bases: TGTGCCAGCAGCTTCACAGGGGGCAGCTATGGCTACACCTTC. Amino acids: CASSFTGGSYGYTF.

The V call is TRBV5-8, the J call TRBJ2-1; D call uncertain. Looked up from germline, CDR1 is SGHTS and CDR2 is YDEGEE. The CDR3 is made up of 13 amino acids. V gave up 2 bases and J gave up 3 bases, with 6 bases separating them. In DNA form, the CDR3 reads TGTGCCAGCAGCTTTATGCTCTACAATGAGCAGTTCTTC. This sequence encodes CASSFMLYNEQFF.

In its sample, this clonotype was seen many times. The chain has TRBV4-2 and TRBJ2-7, with TRBD2 matching over 7 bases. Germline trimming cut 2 bases from V and 7 bases from J; bases unmatched to any gene: 14. This CDR3 has 16 residues. Germline CDR1 LGHNA, CDR2 YNFKEQ. Here the CDR3 DNA reads TGTGCCAGCAGCCAACCCCTCCGGGAGGCCCCCTTGGAGCAGTACTTC. Translation: CASSQPLREAPLEQYF.

The rearrangement joins TRBV27 to TRBJ1-2; 9 nucleotides align to TRBD1. V lost 6 bases and J lost 7; bases outside the gene matches: 6. CDR3 length: 13 residues. Germline CDR1 is MNHEY and CDR2 is SMNVEV (reference sequence). CDR3 coding DNA: TGTGCCAGCAGCCCCGGGACAGGGAGTGGCTACACCTTC. It is translated as CASSPGTGSGYTF.

The chain combines TRBV4-1 with TRBJ1-1, with D perhaps matching TRBD1 (6 bases). This CDR3 comprises 19 residues. Germline CDR1 is MGHRA and CDR2 is YSYEKL. With 0 bases removed from V and 0 bases from J, the gap between germline ends came to 20 bases. Here the CDR3 reads CASSQDSVRGEILNTEAFF. DNA of the CDR3: TGCGCCAGCAGCCAAGATAGCGTCAGGGGAGAAATCCTGAACACTGAAGCTTTCTTT.

This chain connects TRBV20-1 to TRBJ1-1; D is undetermined. Trimming took 1 base from V and 3 from J, leaving 9 bases between them. Germline loops: CDR1 DFQATT, CDR2 SNEGSKA (reference sequence). The CDR3 has 13 amino acids. CDR3 protein: CSARGLGDTEAFF. As DNA, the CDR3 is TGCAGTGCTAGAGGGCTCGGGGACACTGAAGCTTTCTTT.

The gene calls are TRBV7-3 and TRBJ2-5; TRBD2 matches 8 bases. Per germline, CDR1 SGHTA and CDR2 FQGTGA. This CDR3 is 15 amino acids long. J was trimmed by 5 bases and V by 3 bases; bases with no gene match: 8. CDR3 in amino acids: CASSFSGLAAETQYF. The CDR3 nucleotides are TGTGCCAGCAGCTTCTCCGGACTAGCAGCTGAGACCCAGTACTTC.

This chain uses TRBV5-1 with TRBJ2-5; 11 nucleotides line up with TRBD2. J lost 3 bases, V lost 0 bases, and 4 bases had no gene match. Germline values: CDR1 SGHRS, CDR2 YFSETQ. The CDR3 runs 16 residues. CDR3 protein: CASSLGLAGKEETQYF. The CDR3 DNA reads TGCGCCAGCAGCTTGGGACTAGCGGGAAAGGAAGAGACCCAGTACTTC. The full variable domain, rest sourced from reference TRBV5-1 and TRBJ2-5, is KAGVTQTPRYLIKTRGQQVTLSCSPISGHRSVSWYQQTPGQGLQFLFEYFSETQRNKGNFPGRFSGRQFSNSRSEMNVSTLELGDSALYLCASSLGLAGKEETQYFGPGTRLLVL.

The gene calls are TRBV5-1 and TRBJ2-7, with 7 bases aligning to TRBD1. The V gene's germline CDR1 is SGHRS and CDR2 YFSETQ. The V gene end was trimmed by 2 bases and the J gene end by 5 bases; junction bases not matched to a gene: 4. The CDR3 loop spans 13 amino acids. The CDR3: CASSLVGGHEQYF. The CDR3 coding sequence is TGCGCCAGCAGCTTAGTAGGGGGCCACGAGCAGTACTTC.

There are a few counts of this clonotype. The gene calls are TRBV12-3 or TRBV12-4 and TRBJ2-1; the match to TRBD1 covers 7 bases. J was trimmed by 8 bases and V by 1 base; bases with no gene match: 5. The CDR3 totals 14 residues. For the CDR3, the DNA is TGTGCCAGCAGTTTAGAAGACAGGGTGGATGAGCAGTTCTTC. This gives the protein CASSLEDRVDEQFF.

This clonotype was found a few times. This chain connects TRBV24-1 to TRBJ2-2, with 10 bases lining up with TRBD2. Germline-derived CDR1 and CDR2 are KGHDR and SFDVKD. V shed 5 bases, J shed 0 bases, and the junction held 20 bases outside the gene matches. The CDR3 length is 22 residues. The CDR3 DNA sequence: TGTGCCACCAGTGGGAGAGGGCTAGCGGGAGTGTTTTCTATATCGAACACCGGGGAGCTGTTTTTT. Its translation is CATSGRGLAGVFSISNTGELFF.

J is TRBJ1-2 and V is TRBV3-1; D remains ambiguous. Germline V lookup: CDR1 LGHDT, CDR2 YNNKEL (reference sequence). CDR3 size: 15 residues. Between the trimmed V and J ends, which lost 0 bases and 8 bases, there was a span of 16 bases. The CDR3 reads CASSQEGSDHGGYTF. CDR3 coding DNA: TGTGCCAGCAGCCAAGAAGGTTCGGACCATGGAGGCTACACCTTC.